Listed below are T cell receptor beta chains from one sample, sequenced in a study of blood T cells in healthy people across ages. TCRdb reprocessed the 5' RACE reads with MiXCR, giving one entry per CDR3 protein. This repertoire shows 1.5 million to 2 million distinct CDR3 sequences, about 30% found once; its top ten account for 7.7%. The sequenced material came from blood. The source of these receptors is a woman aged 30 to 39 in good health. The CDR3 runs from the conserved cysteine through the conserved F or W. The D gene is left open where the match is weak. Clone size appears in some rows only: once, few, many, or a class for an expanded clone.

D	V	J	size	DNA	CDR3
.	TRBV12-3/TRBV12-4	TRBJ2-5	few	TGTGCCAGCAGTCGACAGGAAGTAGGAGAGACCCAGTACTTC	CASSRQEVGETQYF
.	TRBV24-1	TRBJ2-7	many	TGTGCCACCAGTGATGGGGGCTTGATGGACGAGCAGTACTTC	CATSDGGLMDEQYF
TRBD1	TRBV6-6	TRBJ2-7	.	TGTGCCAGCAAAAGGTCGACAGGGAACTACGAGCAGTACTTC	CASKRSTGNYEQYF
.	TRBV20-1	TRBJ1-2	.	TGCAGTGCTAGAGTCGGGGGATCGGGTGGCTACACCTTC	CSARVGGSGGYTF
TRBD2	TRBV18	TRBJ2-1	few	TGTGCCAGCTCACCTCCGGGACTAGCGGACATCAATGAGCAGTTCTTC	CASSPPGLADINEQFF
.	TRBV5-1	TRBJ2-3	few	TGCGCCAGCAGCTTCTCCGGGACGACGGGGGGCAACACAGATACGCAGTATTTT	CASSFSGTTGGNTDTQYF
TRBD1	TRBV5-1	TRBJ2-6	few	TGCGCCAGCAGCCTGCCCGGGACAGGGGTGACTGGGGCCAACGTCCTGACTTTC	CASSLPGTGVTGANVLTF
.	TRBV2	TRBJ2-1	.	TGTGCCAGCAGCACCCAGGGTTCCACCTACAATGAGCAGTTCTTC	CASSTQGSTYNEQFF
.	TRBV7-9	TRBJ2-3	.	TGTGCCAGCAGCTTAGCCGGGACAACCCCCACAGATACGCAGTATTTT	CASSLAGTTPTDTQYF
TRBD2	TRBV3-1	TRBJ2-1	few	TGTGCCAGCAGCCGGTCATCTAGCGGGAGCTACAATGAGCAGTTCTTC	CASSRSSSGSYNEQFF
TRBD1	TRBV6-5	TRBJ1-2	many	TGTGCCAGCAGTTCAGGGGGGGATGGCTACACCTTC	CASSSGGDGYTF
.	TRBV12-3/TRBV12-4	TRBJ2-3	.	TGTGCCGGCAGTTTATCCGCGGCGGGACGAAGGCAGTATTTT	CAGSLSAAGRRQYF
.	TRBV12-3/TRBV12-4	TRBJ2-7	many	TGTGCCAGCAGTTTAGTCCGGGCCGAGCAGTACTTC	CASSLVRAEQYF
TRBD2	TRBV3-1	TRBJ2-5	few	TGTGCCAGCAAAACTAGCGTCCAAGAGACCCAGTACTTC	CASKTSVQETQYF
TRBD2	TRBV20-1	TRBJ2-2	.	TGCAGTGCGCCAAGCGGGGGGAACACCGGGGAGCTGTTTTTT	CSAPSGGNTGELFF
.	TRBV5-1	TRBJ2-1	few	TGCGCCAGCAGCACGACTAGTGCCTACAATGAGCAGTTCTTC	CASSTTSAYNEQFF
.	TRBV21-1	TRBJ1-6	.	TGTGCCAGCAGCCCGGAGCCCTATAATTCACCCCTCCACTTT	CASSPEPYNSPLHF